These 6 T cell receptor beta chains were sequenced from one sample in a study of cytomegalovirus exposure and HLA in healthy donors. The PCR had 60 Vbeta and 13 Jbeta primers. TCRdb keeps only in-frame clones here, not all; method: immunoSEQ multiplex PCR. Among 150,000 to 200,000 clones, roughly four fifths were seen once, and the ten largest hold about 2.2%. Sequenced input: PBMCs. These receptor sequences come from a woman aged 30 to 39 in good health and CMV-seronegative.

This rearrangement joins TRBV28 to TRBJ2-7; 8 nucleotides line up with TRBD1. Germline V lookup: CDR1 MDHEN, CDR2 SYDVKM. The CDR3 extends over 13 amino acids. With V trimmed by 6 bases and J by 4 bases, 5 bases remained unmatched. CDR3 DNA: TGTGCCAGCAGGGCGACAGGGGAATACGAGCAGTACTTC. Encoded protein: CASRATGEYEQYF.

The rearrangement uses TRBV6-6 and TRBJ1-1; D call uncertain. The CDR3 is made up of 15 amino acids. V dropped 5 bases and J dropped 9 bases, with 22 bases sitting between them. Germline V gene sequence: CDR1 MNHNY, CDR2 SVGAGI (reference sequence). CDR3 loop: CASSPPVGKGGKAFF. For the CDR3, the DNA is TGTGCCAGCAGTCCCCCCGTGGGGAAGGGAGGGAAAGCTTTCTTT.

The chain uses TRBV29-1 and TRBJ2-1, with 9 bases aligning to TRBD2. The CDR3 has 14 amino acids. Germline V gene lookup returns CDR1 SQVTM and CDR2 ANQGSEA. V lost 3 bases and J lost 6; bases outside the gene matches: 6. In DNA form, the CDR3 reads TGCAGCGTTGATGGGGCGGGAGGGGGCAATGAGCAGTTCTTC. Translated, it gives CSVDGAGGGNEQFF.

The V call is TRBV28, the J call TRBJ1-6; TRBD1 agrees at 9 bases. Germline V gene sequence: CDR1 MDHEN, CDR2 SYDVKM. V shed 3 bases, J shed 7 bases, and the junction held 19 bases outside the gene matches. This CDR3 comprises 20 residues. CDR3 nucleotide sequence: TGTGCCAGCAGTTTGGCACGGGGGACAGGGCGAGCATCAGGGAATTCACCCCTCCACTTT. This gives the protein CASSLARGTGRASGNSPLHF.

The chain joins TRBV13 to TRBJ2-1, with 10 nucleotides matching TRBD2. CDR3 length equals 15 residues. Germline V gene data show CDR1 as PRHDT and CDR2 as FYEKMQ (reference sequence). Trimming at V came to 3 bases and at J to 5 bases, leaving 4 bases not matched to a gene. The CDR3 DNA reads TGTGCCAGCAGCTTGAGCGGGAGGGTCCACAATGAGCAGTTCTTC. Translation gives CASSLSGRVHNEQFF.

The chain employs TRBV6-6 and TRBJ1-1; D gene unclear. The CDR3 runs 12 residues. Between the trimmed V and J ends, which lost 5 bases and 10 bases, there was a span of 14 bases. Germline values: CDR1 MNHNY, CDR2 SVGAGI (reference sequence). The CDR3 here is CASSPPPERAFF. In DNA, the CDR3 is TGTGCCAGCAGTCCCCCCCCCGAGAGAGCTTTCTTT.